The T cell receptor beta chain under discussion was sequenced for a study of blood T cell repertoires in COVID-19. Study summary: Sites in the United States, Italy and Spain provided acute and convalescent COVID-19 samples. PBMCs, B-cell-depleted T cells, or T cells provided the cDNA or gDNA that made up the material.

The CDR3 contains 14 residues. Losses at the gene ends were 6 bases for V and 4 bases for J; bases not matched to a gene: 6. CDR1 and CDR2 (germline): MNHEY, SVGAGI. Per the original data handling: The authors estimated nucleated cell counts from reference gene primer amplification. Profiling relied on immunoSEQ multiplex PCR, and the TCRdb table lists in-frame clones only, not all of them. For V, J and clone size, that table is used; D and trimming come from the DNA. The table includes under 200,000 clones, about 89% detected once. The V gene is TRBV6-5, the J gene TRBJ1-5, with 7 bases identical to TRBD1. This clonotype originated in a man aged 65 to 85 with acute or convalescent COVID-19. Sequencing was carried out using peripheral blood. CDR3 residues: CASSLDRANQPQHF. In DNA form, the CDR3 reads TGTGCCAGCAGCCTTGACAGGGCAAATCAGCCCCAGCATTTT.